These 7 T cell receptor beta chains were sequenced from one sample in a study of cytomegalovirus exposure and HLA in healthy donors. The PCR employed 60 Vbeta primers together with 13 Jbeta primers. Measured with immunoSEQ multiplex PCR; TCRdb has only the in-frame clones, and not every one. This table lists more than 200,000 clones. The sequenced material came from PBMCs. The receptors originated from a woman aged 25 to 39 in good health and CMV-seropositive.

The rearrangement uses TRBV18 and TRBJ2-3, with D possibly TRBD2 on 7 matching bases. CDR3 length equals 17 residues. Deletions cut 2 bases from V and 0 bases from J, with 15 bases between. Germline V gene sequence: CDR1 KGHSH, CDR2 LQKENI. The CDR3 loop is CASSPSAAGASTDTQYF. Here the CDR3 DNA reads TGTGCCAGCTCACCATCAGCGGCGGGGGCTAGCACAGATACGCAGTATTTT.

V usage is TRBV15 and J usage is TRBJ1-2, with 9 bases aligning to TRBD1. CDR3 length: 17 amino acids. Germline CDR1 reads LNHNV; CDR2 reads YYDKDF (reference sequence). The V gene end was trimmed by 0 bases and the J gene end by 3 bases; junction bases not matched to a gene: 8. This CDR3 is CATSREDGTGRDYGYTF. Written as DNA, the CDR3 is TGTGCCACCAGCAGAGAAGATGGGACAGGGAGAGACTATGGCTACACCTTC.

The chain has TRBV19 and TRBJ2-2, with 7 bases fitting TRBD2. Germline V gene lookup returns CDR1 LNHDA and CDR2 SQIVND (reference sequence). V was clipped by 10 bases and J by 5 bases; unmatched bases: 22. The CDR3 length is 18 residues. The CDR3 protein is CANVREGREGLFTGELFF. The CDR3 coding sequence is TGTGCCAATGTCCGTGAGGGAAGGGAGGGGCTCTTTACCGGGGAGCTGTTTTTT.

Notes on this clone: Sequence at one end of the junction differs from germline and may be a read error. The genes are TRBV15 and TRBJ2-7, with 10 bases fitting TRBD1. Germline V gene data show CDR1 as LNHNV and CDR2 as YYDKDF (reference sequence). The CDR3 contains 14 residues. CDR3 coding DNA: TGTGCCACCAGCAGAGATCGTATAGGGACAGGGGCGTTTTTC. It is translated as CATSRDRIGTGAFF.

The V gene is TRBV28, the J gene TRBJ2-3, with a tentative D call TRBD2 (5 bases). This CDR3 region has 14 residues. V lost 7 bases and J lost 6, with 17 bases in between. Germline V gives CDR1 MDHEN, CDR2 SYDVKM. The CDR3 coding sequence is TGTGCCAGCACCGCTCTGGGAGTATCCGATACGCAGTATTTT. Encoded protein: CASTALGVSDTQYF.

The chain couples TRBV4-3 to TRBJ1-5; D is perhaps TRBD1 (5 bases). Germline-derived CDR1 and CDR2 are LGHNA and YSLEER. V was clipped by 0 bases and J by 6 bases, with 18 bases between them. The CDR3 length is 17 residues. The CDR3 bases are TGCGCCAGCAGCCAAGATTGGGGAGGGACGATAGGTCAGCCCCAGCATTTT. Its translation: CASSQDWGGTIGQPQHF.

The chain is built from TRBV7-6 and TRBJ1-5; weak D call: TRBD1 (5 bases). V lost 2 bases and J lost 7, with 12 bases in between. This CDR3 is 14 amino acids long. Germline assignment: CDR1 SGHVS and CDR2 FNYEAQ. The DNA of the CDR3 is TGTGCCAGCAGCTTACAGCAGGGCCGGCAGCCCCAGCATTTT. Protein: CASSLQQGRQPQHF.